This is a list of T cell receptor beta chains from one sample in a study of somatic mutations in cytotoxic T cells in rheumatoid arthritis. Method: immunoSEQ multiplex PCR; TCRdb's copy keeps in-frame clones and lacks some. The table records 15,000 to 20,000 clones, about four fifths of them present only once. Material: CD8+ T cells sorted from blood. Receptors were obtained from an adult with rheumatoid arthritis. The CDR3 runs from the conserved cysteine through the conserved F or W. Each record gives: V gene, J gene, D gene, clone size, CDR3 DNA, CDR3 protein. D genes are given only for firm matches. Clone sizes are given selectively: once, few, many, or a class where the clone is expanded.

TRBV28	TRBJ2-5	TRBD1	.	TGTGCCAGCAGTTTGTCAGGGGGTTTAGAGACCCAGTACTTC	CASSLSGGLETQYF
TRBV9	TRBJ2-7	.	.	TGTGCCAGCAGCGTAGGTAGCGACTCCTACGAGCAGTACTTC	CASSVGSDSYEQYF
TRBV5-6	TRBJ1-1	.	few	TGTGCCAGCAGCTTGTTCGGCAGAGCTGAAGCTTTCTTT	CASSLFGRAEAFF
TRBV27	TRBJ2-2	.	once	TGTGCCAGCAGTCTCGGCAGTGCGGCCGGGGAGCTGTTTTTT	CASSLGSAAGELFF
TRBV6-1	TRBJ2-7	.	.	TGTGCCAGCAGTGAAGTTAATTGGGTGACGGTAGCGGAGACCTACGAGCAGTACTTC	CASSEVNWVTVAETYEQYF
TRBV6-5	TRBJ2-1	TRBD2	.	TGTGCCAGCAGTTACTCGATATTAGCGGGAGGTCGCGAGCAGTTCTTC	CASSYSILAGGREQFF
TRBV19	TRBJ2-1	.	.	TGTGCCAGTAGTAATAGCCCAATCTCCTACAATGAGCAGTTCTTC	CASSNSPISYNEQFF
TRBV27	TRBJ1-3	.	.	TGTGCCAGCAGTTTAAGGGGCTCTGGAAACACCATATATTTT	CASSLRGSGNTIYF
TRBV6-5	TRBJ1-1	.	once	TGTGCCATCAAGGTGGCCAGTGGAGGCAACACTGAAGCTTTCTTT	CAIKVASGGNTEAFF
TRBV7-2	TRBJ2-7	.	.	TGTGCCAGCAGCTTAGGGGGACTCGGGGGCGAGCAGTACTTC	CASSLGGLGGEQYF
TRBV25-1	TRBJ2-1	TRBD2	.	TGTGCCAGCAGTGAGGCGAGCGGGATTTACAATGAGCAGTTCTTC	CASSEASGIYNEQFF
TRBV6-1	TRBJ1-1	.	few	TGTGCCAGCAGTGAACCGGGTAACACTGAAGCTTTCTTT	CASSEPGNTEAFF
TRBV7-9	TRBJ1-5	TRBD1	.	TGTGCCAGCAGCTCCGGACAGGGGGAGCCGCCCCAGCATTTT	CASSSGQGEPPQHF
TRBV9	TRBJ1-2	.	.	TGTGCCAGCAGCCCCCAAACAGGGAAAGCTAACTATGGCTACACCTTC	CASSPQTGKANYGYTF
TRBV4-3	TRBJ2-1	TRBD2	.	TGCGCCAGCAGCGGGACTAGCGGGAGCTTAGTCTCCTACAATGAGCAGTTCTTC	CASSGTSGSLVSYNEQFF
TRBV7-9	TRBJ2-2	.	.	TGTGCCAGCAGCTCAGCTTCGACACCAGACCGGGAGCTGTTTTTT	CASSSASTPDRELFF
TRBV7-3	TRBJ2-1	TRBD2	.	TGTGCCAGCAGCTTAACGACTAGCGGGATGGATGAGCAGTTCTTC	CASSLTTSGMDEQFF
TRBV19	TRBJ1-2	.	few	TGTGCCAGTAGTATAAGGACAGCCGTTTATGGCTACACCTTC	CASSIRTAVYGYTF
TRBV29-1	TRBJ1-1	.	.	TGCAGCGCCTTCCTCCCCGGGGACACTGAAGCTTTCTTT	CSAFLPGDTEAFF
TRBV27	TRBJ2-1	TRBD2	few	TGTGCCAGCAGTTTAACTAGCGTCTACAATGAGCAGTTCTTC	CASSLTSVYNEQFF
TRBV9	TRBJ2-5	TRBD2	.	TGTGCCAGCAGCTCCCCGGAGGTCGGGAGCGGGAGGTTGAGAGAGACCCAGTACTTC	CASSSPEVGSGRLRETQYF
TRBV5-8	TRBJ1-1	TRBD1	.	TGTGCCAGCAGCTTTACAGGGGGAACTGAAGCTTTCTTT	CASSFTGGTEAFF
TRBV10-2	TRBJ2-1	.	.	TGCGCCAGGTTCCGGCGTGTCGACAATGAGCAGTTCTTC	CARFRRVDNEQFF
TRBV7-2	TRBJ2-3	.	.	TGTGCCAGCAGCTTCGGAGTTAGCACAGATACGCAGTATTTT	CASSFGVSTDTQYF
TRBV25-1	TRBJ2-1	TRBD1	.	TGTGCCAGCAGTGACCCCGACAGGGGGGCCGTTGGGAATGAGCAGTTCTTC	CASSDPDRGAVGNEQFF
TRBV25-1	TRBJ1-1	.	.	TGTGCCAGCAGTTTAGGGACTGAAGCTTTCTTT	CASSLGTEAFF
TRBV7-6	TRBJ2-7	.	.	TGTGCCAGCAGCTTAGCGAGGGCAGGGTACGAGCAGTACTTC	CASSLARAGYEQYF
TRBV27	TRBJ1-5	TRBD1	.	TGTGCCAGCAGTCCCTCCGGGACAGGGGGTCAGCCCCAGCATTTT	CASSPSGTGGQPQHF
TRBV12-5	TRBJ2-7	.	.	TGTGCTAGTGGTTTGCTAGGGGAACCCTACGAGCAGTACTTC	CASGLLGEPYEQYF
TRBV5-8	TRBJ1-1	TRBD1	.	TGTGCCAGCAGCCTGCGACAGGGGGCGAGTGAAGCTTTCTTT	CASSLRQGASEAFF
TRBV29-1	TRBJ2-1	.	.	TGCAGCGTTGAAGAGGGACTGGGTTACAATGAGCAGTTCTTC	CSVEEGLGYNEQFF
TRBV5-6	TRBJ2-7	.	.	TGTGCCAGCAGCTCAGGGGGGGGATACGAGCAGTACTTC	CASSSGGGYEQYF
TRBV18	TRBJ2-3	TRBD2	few	TGTGCCAGCTCACCTTCCGGGACTAGCGGGAGAACAGATACGCAGTATTTT	CASSPSGTSGRTDTQYF
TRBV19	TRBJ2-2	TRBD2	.	TGTGCCAGTAGTATTAGCGGGAGTCCCATCGGGGAGCTGTTTTTT	CASSISGSPIGELFF
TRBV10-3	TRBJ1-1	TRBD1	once	TGTGCCATCAGTGAGCAGGGGGAGATAAACACTGAAGCTTTCTTT	CAISEQGEINTEAFF
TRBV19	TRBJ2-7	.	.	TGTGCCAGTAGTCCTTCGGCAGGGGTGACCTACGAGCAGTACTTC	CASSPSAGVTYEQYF
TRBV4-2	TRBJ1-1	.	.	TGTGCCAGCAGCCAACAGGGCGGGAACACTGAAGCTTTCTTT	CASSQQGGNTEAFF
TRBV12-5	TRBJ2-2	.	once	TGTGCTAGTGGTTTGGGCGACATGGCGAACACCGGGGAGCTGTTTTTT	CASGLGDMANTGELFF
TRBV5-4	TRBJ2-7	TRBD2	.	TGTGCCAGCAGCTTCAGGACTAGCGGGAGTTACGAGCAGTACTTC	CASSFRTSGSYEQYF
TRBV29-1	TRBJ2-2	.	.	TGCAGCGTTGAAGTTCCAGAAACCGACAGTCCGCGAGTCGGGGAGCTGTTTTTT	CSVEVPETDSPRVGELFF